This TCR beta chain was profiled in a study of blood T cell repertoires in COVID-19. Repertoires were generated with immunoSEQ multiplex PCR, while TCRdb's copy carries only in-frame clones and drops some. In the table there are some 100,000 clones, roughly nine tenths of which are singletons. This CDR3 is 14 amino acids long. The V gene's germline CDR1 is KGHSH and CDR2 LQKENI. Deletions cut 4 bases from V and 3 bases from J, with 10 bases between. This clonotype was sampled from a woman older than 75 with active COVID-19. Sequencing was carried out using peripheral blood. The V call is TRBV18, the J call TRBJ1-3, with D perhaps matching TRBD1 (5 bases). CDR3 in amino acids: CASSLDRFGNTIYF. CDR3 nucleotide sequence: TGTGCCAGCTCACTCGACAGATTTGGAAACACCATATATTTT.